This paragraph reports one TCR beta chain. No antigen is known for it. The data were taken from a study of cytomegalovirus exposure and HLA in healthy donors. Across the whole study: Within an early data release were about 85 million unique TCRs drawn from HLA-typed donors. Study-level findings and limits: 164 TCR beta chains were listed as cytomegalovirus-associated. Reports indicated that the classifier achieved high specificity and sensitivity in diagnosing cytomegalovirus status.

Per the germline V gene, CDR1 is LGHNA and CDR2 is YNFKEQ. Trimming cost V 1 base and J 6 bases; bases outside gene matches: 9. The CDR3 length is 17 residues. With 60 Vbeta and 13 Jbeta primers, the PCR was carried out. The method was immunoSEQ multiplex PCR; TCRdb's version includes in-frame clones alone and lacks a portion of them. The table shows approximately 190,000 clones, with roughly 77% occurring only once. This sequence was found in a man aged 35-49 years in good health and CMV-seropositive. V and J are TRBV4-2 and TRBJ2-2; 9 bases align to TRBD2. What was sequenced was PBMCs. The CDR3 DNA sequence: TGTGCCAGCAGCCAAGCGGTCGGTAGCGGGAGTGCCGGGGAGCTGTTTTTT. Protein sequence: CASSQAVGSGSAGELFF.